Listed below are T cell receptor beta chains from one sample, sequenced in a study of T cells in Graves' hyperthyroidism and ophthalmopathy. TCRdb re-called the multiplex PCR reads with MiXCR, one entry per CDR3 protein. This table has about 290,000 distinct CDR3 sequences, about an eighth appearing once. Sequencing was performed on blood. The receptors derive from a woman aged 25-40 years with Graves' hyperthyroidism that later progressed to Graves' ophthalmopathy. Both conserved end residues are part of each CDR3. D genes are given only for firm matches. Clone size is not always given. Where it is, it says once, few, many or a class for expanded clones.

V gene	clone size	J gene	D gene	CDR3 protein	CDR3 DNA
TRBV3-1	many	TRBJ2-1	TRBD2	CASSQGLAVNEQFF	TGTGCCAGCAGCCAAGGACTAGCGGTCAATGAGCAGTTCTTC
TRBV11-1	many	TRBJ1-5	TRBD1	CASSLTGDQPQHF	TGTGCCAGCAGCTTAACAGGGGATCAGCCCCAGCATTTT
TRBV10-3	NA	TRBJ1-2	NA	CAISERDEIDYTF	TGTGCCATCAGTGAAAGGGACGAGATTGACTACACCTTC
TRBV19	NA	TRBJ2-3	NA	CASRTTTDTQYF	TGTGCCAGTAGGACAACGACAGATACGCAGTATTTT
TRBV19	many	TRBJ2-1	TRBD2	CASSIFAGGNNEQFF	TGTGCCAGTAGTATCTTTGCGGGAGGTAACAATGAGCAGTTCTTC
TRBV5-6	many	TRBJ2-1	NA	CASSQLAWNEQFF	TGTGCCAGCAGCCAGCTAGCTTGGAATGAGCAGTTCTTC
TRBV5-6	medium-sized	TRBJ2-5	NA	CASSLSWGKTQYF	TGTGCCAGCAGCTTGTCCTGGGGGAAGACCCAGTACTTC
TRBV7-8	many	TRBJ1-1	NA	CASSPQTEYTEAFF	TGTGCCAGCAGCCCGCAGACAGAATACACTGAAGCTTTCTTT
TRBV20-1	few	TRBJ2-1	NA	CSARLWLSEQFF	TGCAGTGCTAGACTGTGGCTCAGTGAGCAGTTCTTC
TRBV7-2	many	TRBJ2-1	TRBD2	CASSRTSGRAQRDEQFF	TGTGCCAGCAGCCGGACTAGCGGGAGGGCTCAAAGGGATGAGCAGTTCTTC
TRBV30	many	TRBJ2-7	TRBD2	CAWSVKTSGSYEQYF	TGTGCCTGGAGTGTAAAAACTAGCGGGAGCTACGAGCAGTACTTC
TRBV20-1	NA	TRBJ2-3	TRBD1	CSARGQGRGVTDTQYF	TGCAGTGCTAGAGGACAGGGCCGGGGCGTCACAGATACGCAGTATTTT
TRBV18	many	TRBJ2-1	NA	CASSRGTAIPYNEQFF	TGTGCCAGCTCACGCGGGACGGCGATACCTTACAATGAGCAGTTCTTC
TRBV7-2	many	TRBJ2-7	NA	CASSLTPNYEQYF	TGTGCCAGCAGCTTAACTCCCAACTACGAGCAGTACTTC
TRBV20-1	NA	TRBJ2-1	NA	CSAIDRGKSFQDEQFF	TGCAGTGCCATAGATCGCGGGAAATCCTTTCAAGATGAGCAGTTCTTC
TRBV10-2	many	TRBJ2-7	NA	CASSNPGAAGEDEQYF	TGCGCCAGCAGCAACCCAGGGGCGGCGGGAGAGGACGAGCAGTACTTC
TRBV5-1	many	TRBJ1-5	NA	CASSLEGNGNQPQHF	TGCGCCAGCAGCTTGGAAGGGAACGGCAATCAGCCCCAGCATTTT
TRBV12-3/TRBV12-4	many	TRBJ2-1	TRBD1	CASSPGTGGLNNYNEQFF	TGTGCCAGCAGTCCGGGGACAGGGGGCCTCAATAACTACAATGAGCAGTTCTTC
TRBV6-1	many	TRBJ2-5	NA	CASSVGYQETQYF	TGTGCCAGCAGTGTAGGGTACCAAGAGACCCAGTACTTC
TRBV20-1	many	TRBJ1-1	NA	CSARARDTLMGTEAFF	TGCAGTGCTAGAGCACGGGACACCTTGATGGGCACTGAAGCTTTCTTT
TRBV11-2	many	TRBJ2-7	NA	CASSLVERVYEQYF	TGTGCCAGCAGCCTAGTAGAGCGGGTATACGAGCAGTACTTC
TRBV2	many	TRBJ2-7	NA	CASNRNRDIAYEQYF	TGTGCCAGCAACAGAAACCGGGACATTGCCTACGAGCAGTACTTC
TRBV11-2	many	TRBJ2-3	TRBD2	CASSPTSGITDTQYF	TGTGCCAGCAGCCCGACTAGCGGGATAACAGATACGCAGTATTTT
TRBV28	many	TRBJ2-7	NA	CASCRTLSSYEQYF	TGTGCCAGCTGCCGGACGCTGAGCTCCTACGAGCAGTACTTC
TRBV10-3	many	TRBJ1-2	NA	CAISEEGRGLDGYTF	TGTGCCATCAGTGAGGAGGGGAGAGGGCTTGACGGCTACACCTTC